This T cell receptor (beta chain) was identified during a study of monozygotic twins with inflammatory bowel disease. A 6-nucleotide sample barcode was carried by the UMIs, which template switching added. TCRdb reprocessed the 5' RACE reads and reports one entry per CDR3 protein, with no DNA. The repertoire table contains more than 300,000 distinct CDR3 sequences. This CDR3 is 14 amino acids long. CDR1 MGHRA and CDR2 YSYEKL come from the germline V gene. This TCR was sampled from a human donor with ulcerative colitis or Crohn's disease, or a healthy co-twin of an affected twin (not recorded which). This chain connects TRBV4-1 to TRBJ1-4. The sequenced sample consisted of blood. This CDR3 is CARSQGRLNEKLFF.